The clone carrying this TCR beta chain came up many times. The data belong to a study of T cells in Graves' hyperthyroidism and ophthalmopathy. The CDR3 regions of TCR beta were amplified from RNA transcripts. Using the HTBI primer set, a first-round RT-PCR was run on the TCR CDR3. TCRdb used MiXCR to reprocess the multiplex PCR reads, holding one entry per CDR3 protein. The sample has around 350,000 distinct CDR3 sequences, approximately 19% seen once; the top ten hold 3.7%. Each diagnosis was grounded in clinical symptoms, serum thyroxine and TRAb, thyroid ultrasound, and orbital computed tomography. The CDR3 consists of 16 residues. V shed 1 base and J 3 bases; nucleotides not matched to a gene: 12. CDR1 is DFQATT, CDR2 SNEGSKA, per germline (reference sequence).

The sample comprised blood. The receptor was derived from a woman between 18 and 29 years old with Graves' hyperthyroidism. The chain joins TRBV20-1 to TRBJ2-7; TRBD2 agrees at 7 bases. The CDR3 DNA follows: TGCAGTGCTAGAGCCTTAGCGGGCGGGGGTGGCTACGAGCAGTACTTC. Translating gives CSARALAGGGGYEQYF.